This is a list of T cell receptor beta chains from one sample in a study of cytomegalovirus exposure and HLA in healthy donors. Data came from immunoSEQ multiplex PCR; TCRdb stores just in-frame clones and leaves some out. This table holds under 95,000 clones, over 60% found once. The sample comprised PBMCs. The source of these receptors is a male donor in good health and CMV-seronegative. Each CDR3 is given with its conserved first and last residue. A D gene is named only where the DNA matches it firmly. The listing skips clone size in some rows; elsewhere it reads once, few, many or a size class.

abundance,v_gene,j_gene,d_gene,CDR3aa,CDR3nt
few,TRBV28,TRBJ1-3,NA,CASSKTLPGISGNTIYF,TGTGCCAGCAGCAAAACACTCCCAGGGATCTCTGGAAACACCATATATTTT
NA,TRBV27,TRBJ2-7,TRBD1,CASSLGQGFIYEQYF,TGTGCCAGCAGTTTAGGACAGGGTTTCATCTACGAGCAGTACTTC
NA,TRBV11-2,TRBJ2-5,TRBD2,CASGVGLAAEETQYF,TGTGCCAGCGGTGTTGGACTAGCGGCCGAGGAGACCCAGTACTTC
NA,TRBV7-9,TRBJ2-3,TRBD2,CASSLAVAGVTDTQYF,TGTGCCAGCAGCTTAGCGGTAGCGGGAGTCACAGATACGCAGTATTTT
NA,TRBV7-9,TRBJ1-1,NA,CASSFLAEAFF,TGTGCCAGCAGCTTCCTAGCTGAAGCTTTCTTT
NA,TRBV6-5,TRBJ2-7,TRBD1,CASRRTGVYEQYF,TGTGCCAGCAGACGGACAGGGGTCTACGAGCAGTACTTC
few,TRBV12-5,TRBJ2-6,TRBD1,CASGFVRRDRGRGANVLTF,TGTGCTAGTGGTTTCGTGCGTCGGGACAGGGGGCGCGGGGCCAACGTCCTGACTTTC
NA,TRBV28,TRBJ1-5,TRBD1,CASRIRRVGTGGAGRNQPQHF,TGTGCCAGCAGGATACGCAGAGTGGGGACAGGGGGCGCGGGGAGGAATCAGCCCCAGCATTTT
NA,TRBV13,TRBJ2-3,TRBD2,CASGLGALAGSGGTQYF,TGTGCCAGCGGCTTAGGGGCGCTAGCGGGGTCGGGTGGTACGCAGTATTTT
NA,TRBV5-1,TRBJ2-3,NA,CASSLVGGPADTQYF,TGCGCCAGCAGCTTGGTGGGGGGGCCCGCAGATACGCAGTATTTT
NA,TRBV30,TRBJ1-1,TRBD1,CAWKQTGGTEAFF,TGTGCCTGGAAACAAACAGGGGGCACTGAAGCTTTCTTT
once,TRBV6-1,TRBJ1-4,NA,CASSEWGGGEKLFF,TGTGCCAGCAGTGAATGGGGAGGGGGTGAAAAACTGTTTTTT